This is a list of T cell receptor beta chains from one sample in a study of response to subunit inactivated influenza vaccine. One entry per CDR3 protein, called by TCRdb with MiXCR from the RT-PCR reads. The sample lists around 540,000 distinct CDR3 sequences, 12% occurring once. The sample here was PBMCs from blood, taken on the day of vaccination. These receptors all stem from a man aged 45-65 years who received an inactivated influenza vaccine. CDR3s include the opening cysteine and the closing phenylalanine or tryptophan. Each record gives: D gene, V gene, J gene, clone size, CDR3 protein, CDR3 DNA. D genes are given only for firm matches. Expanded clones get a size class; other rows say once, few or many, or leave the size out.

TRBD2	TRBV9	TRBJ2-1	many	CASSERTSSYNEQFF	TGTGCCAGCAGCGAGAGGACTAGCTCCTACAATGAGCAGTTCTTC
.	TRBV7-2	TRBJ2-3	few	CASTNAGSGTDTQYF	TGTGCCAGCACCAATGCGGGTAGTGGCACAGATACGCAGTATTTT
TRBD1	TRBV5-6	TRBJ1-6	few	CASSPDQGARTPLHF	TGTGCCAGCAGCCCCGACCAGGGGGCGAGAACACCCCTCCACTTT
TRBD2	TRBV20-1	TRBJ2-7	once	CSTGRASGSYEQYF	TGCAGTACGGGCCGGGCTAGCGGTTCCTACGAGCAGTACTTC
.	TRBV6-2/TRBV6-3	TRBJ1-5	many	CASRKNSNQPQHF	TGTGCCAGCAGGAAGAATAGCAATCAGCCCCAGCATTTT
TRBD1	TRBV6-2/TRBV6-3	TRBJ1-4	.	CASSYGPGTAHLATNEKLFF	TGTGCCAGCAGTTACGGGCCCGGGACAGCACACCTTGCTACTAATGAAAAACTGTTTTTT
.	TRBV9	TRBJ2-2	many	CASSHHWLRDTGELFF	TGTGCCAGCAGCCACCACTGGTTACGTGACACCGGGGAGCTGTTTTTT
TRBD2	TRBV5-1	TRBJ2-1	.	CASILGGGGYNEQFF	TGCGCCAGCATCTTGGGCGGGGGGGGCTACAATGAGCAGTTCTTC
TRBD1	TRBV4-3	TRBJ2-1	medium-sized	CASSQEGDRTGDEQFF	TGCGCCAGCAGCCAAGAAGGGGATAGGACAGGTGATGAGCAGTTCTTC
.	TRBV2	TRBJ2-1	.	CASSEPGYNEQFF	TGTGCCAGCAGTGAACCAGGTTACAATGAGCAGTTCTTC
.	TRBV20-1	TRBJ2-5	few	CSAQTSGETQYF	TGCAGTGCCCAGACTAGTGGGGAGACCCAGTACTTC
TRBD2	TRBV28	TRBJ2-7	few	CASRTGTSGRASYEQYF	TGTGCCAGCAGAACCGGGACTAGCGGGAGGGCCTCCTACGAGCAGTACTTC
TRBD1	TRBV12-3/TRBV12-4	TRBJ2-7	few	CASSDGTGYEQYF	TGTGCCAGCAGTGATGGGACAGGGTACGAGCAGTACTTC
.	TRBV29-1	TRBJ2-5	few	CSVDPDQETQYF	TGCAGCGTTGATCCAGATCAAGAGACCCAGTACTTC
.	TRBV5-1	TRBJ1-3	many	CASSLDTTAGNTIYF	TGCGCCAGCAGCTTGGACACGACGGCTGGAAACACCATATATTTT
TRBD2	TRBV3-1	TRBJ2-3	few	CASSQREGANTQYF	TGTGCCAGCAGCCAGCGGGAGGGGGCAAATACGCAGTATTTT
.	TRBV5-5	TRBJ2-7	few	CASSLTWTALYEQYF	TGTGCCAGCAGCTTAACCTGGACAGCTCTGTACGAGCAGTACTTC
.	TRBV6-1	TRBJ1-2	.	CASRQEGAAGYTF	TGTGCCAGCAGACAGGAAGGGGCAGCTGGCTACACCTTC
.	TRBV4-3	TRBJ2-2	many	CASSQEQNTGELFF	TGCGCCAGCAGCCAAGAACAGAACACCGGGGAGCTGTTTTTT
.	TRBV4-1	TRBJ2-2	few	CASSPTRELGELFF	TGCGCCAGCAGCCCCACCAGGGAGCTGGGGGAGCTGTTTTTT
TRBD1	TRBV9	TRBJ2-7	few	CASSPMARDSTYEQYF	TGTGCCAGCAGCCCTATGGCCCGGGACAGCACCTACGAGCAGTACTTC
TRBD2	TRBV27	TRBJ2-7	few	CASSSNSGFEQYF	TGTGCCAGCAGTTCAAATAGCGGGTTTGAGCAGTACTTC
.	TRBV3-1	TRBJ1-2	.	CASSQVQCYYGYTF	TGTGCCAGCAGCCAAGTGCAGTGTTACTATGGCTACACCTTC
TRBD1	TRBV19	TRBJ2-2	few	CASSPWTGSTGELFF	TGTGCCAGTAGTCCATGGACAGGGAGCACCGGGGAGCTGTTTTTT
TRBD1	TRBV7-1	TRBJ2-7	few	CASSSLEFPSRDRGPYEQYF	TGTGCCAGCAGCTCCCTCGAATTTCCGTCCCGGGACAGGGGTCCCTACGAGCAGTACTTC
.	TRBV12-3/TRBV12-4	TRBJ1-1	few	CASSLKGMNTEAFF	TGTGCCAGCAGTTTAAAGGGGATGAACACTGAAGCTTTCTTT
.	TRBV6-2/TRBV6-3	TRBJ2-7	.	CASTRDTSTGEQYF	TGTGCCAGCACCCGGGACACTTCGACTGGGGAGCAGTACTTC
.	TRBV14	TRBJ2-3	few	CASSQDLAYTGTDTQYF	TGTGCCAGCAGCCAAGATTTGGCCTACACGGGCACAGATACGCAGTATTTT
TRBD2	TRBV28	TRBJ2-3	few	CASSLGWTSGRSTDTQYF	TGTGCCAGCAGTTTGGGGTGGACTAGCGGGAGGTCCACAGATACGCAGTATTTT
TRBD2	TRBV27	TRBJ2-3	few	CASSLFSGFTDTQYF	TGTGCCAGCAGTTTATTTAGCGGGTTCACAGATACGCAGTATTTT
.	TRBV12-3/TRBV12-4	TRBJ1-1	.	CASTLGYLNTEAFF	TGTGCCAGCACTCTGGGGTATTTGAACACTGAAGCTTTCTTT
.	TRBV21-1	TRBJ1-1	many	CASSKEGVGRNTEAFF	TGTGCCAGCAGCAAAGAGGGGGTAGGGAGGAACACTGAAGCTTTCTTT
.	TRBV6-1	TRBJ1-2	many	CASTSIQGPYGYTF	TGTGCCAGCACGTCCATTCAGGGTCCCTACGGCTACACCTTC
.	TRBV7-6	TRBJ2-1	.	CASSLMGLAYNEQFF	TGTGCCAGCAGCTTAATGGGGCTAGCCTACAATGAGCAGTTCTTC
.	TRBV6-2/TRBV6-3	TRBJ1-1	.	CASSYSGSRAFF	TGTGCCAGCAGTTACTCGGGGTCGAGAGCTTTCTTT
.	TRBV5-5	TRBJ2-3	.	CASSIAADTQYF	TGTGCCAGCAGCATCGCGGCGGATACGCAGTATTTT
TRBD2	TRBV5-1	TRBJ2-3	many	CASSLAGTSGDLDTQYF	TGCGCCAGCAGCTTGGCCGGGACTAGCGGGGATTTGGATACGCAGTATTTT
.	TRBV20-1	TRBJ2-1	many	CSAGRDLDEQFF	TGCAGTGCTGGTCGAGACCTGGATGAGCAGTTCTTC